This entry describes one T cell receptor beta chain. What it binds is unknown. This same CDR3 is encoded by further DNA sequences in the sample. The protocol was immunoSEQ multiplex PCR, while the TCRdb copy is restricted to in-frame clones and leaves out a portion. This table holds more than 85,000 clones, around 90% found once. This specimen comes from a study of T cell responses to AZD1222 COVID-19 vaccine. Study conclusions and caveats: Clonal diversity was possibly underestimated; the donors were predominantly white British and more often female.

The junction had 0 bases not matched to a gene; V was cut back by 3 bases and J by 2 bases. The CDR3 has 14 residues. Germline loops: CDR1 SEHNR, CDR2 FQNEAQ (reference sequence). The sequence was collected from an adult in good health. Sample: peripheral blood, taken on day 0 of AZD1222 vaccination. The V call is TRBV7-9, the J call TRBJ1-3; 8 bases are a match to TRBD1. This chain's CDR3 is CASSLTGAGNTIYF. CDR3 in DNA: TGTGCCAGCAGCTTGACAGGGGCTGGAAACACCATATATTTT.